The next 4 T cell receptor beta chains were all read from a single sample in a study of regulatory T cells in long-lasting Graves disease. Time point in this sample: newly diagnosed GD, antithyroid drugs for less than 3 months. Construction of the TCR library relied on RNA isolated from PBMCs. In building TCR beta libraries, iRepertoire HTBI primers were used together with Arm-PCR of CDR3 regions. MiXCR was run by TCRdb on the multiplex PCR reads, yielding one entry per CDR3 protein. The sample lists 300,000 to 400,000 distinct CDR3 sequences; approximately 20% were seen once. Sample: peripheral blood mononuclear cells (PBMCs), taken at new diagnosis, from a patient treated with antithyroid drugs. The receptor source for this set is a female donor with Graves disease.

This clonotype was seen ten or more times. The rearrangement links TRBV7-9 to TRBJ2-7; D possibly corresponds to TRBD2 (6 bases). The CDR3 covers 14 residues. V lost 3 bases to trimming and J lost 1 base, with 10 bases between them. CDR1 and CDR2 (germline): SEHNR, FQNEAQ (reference sequence). CDR3 loop: CASSLDGGSYEQYF. The CDR3 coding sequence is TGTGCCAGCAGCTTGGATGGGGGGTCCTACGAGCAGTACTTC. The variable domain in full, with the rest retrieved from reference TRBV7-9 and TRBJ2-7, is DTGVSQNPRHKITKRGQNVTFRCDPISEHNRLYWYRQTLGQGPEFLTYFQNEAQLEKSRLLSDRFSAERPKGSFSTLEIQRTEQGDSAMYLCASSLDGGSYEQYFGPGTRLTVT.

V and J are TRBV3-1 and TRBJ2-6; D is ambiguous. Germline values: CDR1 LGHDT, CDR2 YNNKEL (reference sequence). The CDR3 covers 15 residues. The V and J ends lost 4 bases and 4 bases respectively, with 11 bases between them. CDR3 nucleotides: TGTGCCAGCAGCCCGCGACAAGCCGGGGCCAACGTCCTGACTTTC. Translating gives CASSPRQAGANVLTF. Supplemented by reference TRBV3-1 and TRBJ2-6, the full variable domain reads DTAVSQTPKYLVTQMGNDKSIKCEQNLGHDTMYWYKQDSKKFLKIMFSYNNKELIINETVPNRFSPKSPDKAHLNLHINSLELGDSAVYFCASSPRQAGANVLTFGAGSRLTVL.

This clonotype was detected ten times or more. The rearrangement uses TRBV27 and TRBJ2-1; 9 bases are a match to TRBD1. The germline CDR1 and CDR2 sequences are MNHEY and SMNVEV (reference sequence). Trimming cost V 4 bases and J 7 bases; bases outside gene matches: 5. This CDR3 has 14 amino acids. CDR3 amino acids: CASSSWDRENEQFF. The CDR3 nucleotides are TGTGCCAGCAGTTCCTGGGACAGGGAGAATGAGCAGTTCTTC.

The sample holds many counts of this clonotype. The chain carries TRBV3-1 and TRBJ2-7; 7 bases fit TRBD2. The CDR3 totals 16 residues. Losses at the gene ends were 0 bases for V and 3 bases for J; bases not matched to a gene: 8. The germline CDR1 and CDR2 sequences are LGHDT and YNNKEL (reference sequence). Here the CDR3 DNA reads TGTGCCAGCAGCCAAGATCGGGGAGCGGGACTCTACGAGCAGTACTTC. Its translation: CASSQDRGAGLYEQYF.